This entry describes one T cell receptor beta chain. This clonotype appeared a few times. The antigen it binds to is not known. Base qualities were left out, and no much larger clone turns up one base away. This entry is derived from a study of T cells after yellow fever vaccination (dated by TCRdb to 2018 to 2020). In terms of the full investigation: The SMART-Seq v4 Ultra Low Input RNA kit was used to prepare libraries from fractions with low cell numbers. Two healthy male donors, one aged 18 to 30 and one aged 30 to 40 years, made up the cohort. Bulk PBMC replicates and cell subsets were isolated from blood drawn at multiple timepoints before and after both primary and secondary immunization. To follow T-cell clones before and after primary and booster YFV17D yellow fever vaccination, bulk TCR alpha and beta repertoires were sequenced over time.

TCR cDNA was synthesized by 5'RACE template switching, through which a universal primer site and unique molecular identifiers were introduced. Priming for cDNA synthesis came from both the TCR alpha and TCR beta constant segments. Libraries were amplified in two PCR steps, with sample barcodes and sequencing adapters added in the second step. Sequencing of libraries was done on Illumina HiSeq 2500 (2x100 bp) or NovaSeq (2x150 bp). On the authors' methods: MIGEC was used to demultiplex reads and collapse the reads into UMI consensus sequences, and MiXCR was used for V(D)J alignment. Vaccine-responding clonotypes were identified with edgeR using replicate PBMC samples, with FDR below 0.01 and a log2 fold change above 5 up to day 15 being required. Each bulk clonotype received a CD4 or CD8 identity based on whether the sequenced CD4 or CD8 repertoire contained that clonotype at higher abundance. The public sequencing data were trimmed at Q25 with fastp and processed into clonotypes with MiXCR by TCRdb, which kept only in-frame beta chains. Entries that share a CDR3 protein sequence are merged under the most common genes and DNA. TCRdb, rather than the study authors, made the V and J calls. This sample holds around 250,000 distinct CDR3 sequences; 6.9% were observed only once. The ten largest clones add up to roughly 0.9% of the sample.

Study-wide findings and limitations: Most clones expanded after primary vaccination (about 95% of CD4 and roughly 91% of CD8) were re-detected after the booster, suggesting that broad memory maintenance occurred. A small fraction of clonotypes appeared in both the CD4 and CD8 compartments, likely as a result of convergent recombination. Compared with the primary T-cell response, the secondary T-cell response was faster but weaker, reaching its peak on day 5 rather than on day 15. The study included only two donors, which limits how far the findings can be generalized. Computational filtering was required because FACS-sorted repertoires could contain abundant contaminating clonotypes from the bulk population.

The treatment or condition tag for this specimen amounts to: live attenuated yellow fever vaccine strain. PBMCs were isolated from peripheral blood using a standard Ficoll-Paque protocol. Dynabeads CD4 and CD8 positive selection kits were used to isolate the CD4 and CD8 T-cell fractions. TriZol was used to extract RNA from bulk PBMCs, from CD4 and CD8 fractions, and from dextramer-positive and dextramer-negative fractions. Reading the germline V gene (reference sequence) gives CDR1 SEHNR and CDR2 FQNEAQ. The junction shows trimming of 4 bases on V and 1 base on J, and the gene matches do not reach 6 bases of it. The cysteine opens and the phenylalanine closes a CDR3 of 15 amino acids. Kept here is only the CDR3 DNA, which spans 45 bases and is read in frame from base 1.

The specimen comprised CD4+ T cells sorted from PBMCs, sampled 15 days after the yellow fever booster vaccination. This chain is built from TRBV7-9 and TRBJ2-5, with 7 bases in between that match TRBD2. The receptor was derived from a man aged 30 to 45 who received the YFV17D yellow fever vaccine. The sequence in DNA is TGTGCCAGCAGCTCGGACGGGACTACCCAAGAGACCCAGTACTTC. The resulting protein is CASSSDGTTQETQYF.